The present T cell receptor (beta chain) was sequenced within a study of blood T cells in healthy people across ages. The CDR3 consists of 16 residues. Germline CDR1 MNHEY, CDR2 SVGEGT. Trimming removed 10 bases from V and 3 bases from J; junction bases left unmatched: 13. A second roughly 7 to 11 cycle PCR used barcoded and J-beta primers. Every sample produced at least 2.5 million CDR3-containing paired-end reads. Using its own MiXCR run on the 5' RACE reads, TCRdb lists one record per CDR3 protein. This table has about 1,400,000 distinct CDR3 sequences, 59% appearing once. This clonotype was observed a single time. Its antigen remains unidentified. Study findings and constraints: Fewer expanded clones and more diversity marked long-lived versus aged donors. Bulk PBMC profiling left naive and antigen-experienced comparisons inconclusive.

V gene TRBV6-2 or TRBV6-3 combines with J gene TRBJ2-1; TRBD2 matches at 9 bases. The sequencing input was blood. The sequence was obtained from a man aged 18 to 29 in good health. Here the CDR3 reads CAIEMPSGGIYNEQFF. CDR3 DNA: TGTGCCATCGAAATGCCAAGCGGGGGGATCTACAATGAGCAGTTCTTC.